The present T cell receptor beta chain was sequenced within a study of T cell clonotyping in hematopoietic cell transplantation. For the study at large: Cytoreduction preceded collection of pretransplant recipient samples.

The data were produced by immunoSEQ multiplex PCR, yet TCRdb's version contains in-frame clones alone and is incomplete. The table records roughly 30,000 clones, approximately 77% of them present only once. CDR1 SGHDT and CDR2 YYEEEE come from the germline V gene. The germline V and J ends were trimmed by 5 bases and 2 bases, with 13 bases remaining between them. CDR3 length equals 14 residues. Time point defined: recipient sample about 28 days before transplant, after cytoreduction. Recipients were bled about 28 days pretransplant and at posttransplant days 30, 100, 180. This specimen was peripheral blood mononuclear cells, taken before stem cell transplant. The J gene is TRBJ2-5, the V gene TRBV5-6; either TRBD1 or TRBD2 may fit D (5 bases each). The receptor was isolated from a man between 35 and 55 years old with acute myeloid leukemia. Some clones in this sample may be carry-over from other donors' samples. CDR3 nucleotides: TGTGCCAGCAGAGGTTCGGGGCAGCAAGAGACCCAGTACTTC. This codes for CASRGSGQQETQYF.